Detailed here is one T cell receptor beta chain. The sample belongs to a study of cytomegalovirus exposure and HLA in healthy donors. CDR3 length equals 11 residues. The germline V gene encodes CDR1 WSHSY and CDR2 SAAADI. Trimming pared 10 bases from V and 3 bases from J, leaving 7 bases between. Vbeta (60) and Jbeta (13) primers were used in the PCR. Assay: immunoSEQ multiplex PCR; the TCRdb copy retains only in-frame clones and omits some. Of about 98,000 clones listed, about three quarters were seen once; the top ten hold 16%. The sequence was obtained from a man aged 55 to 70 in good health and CMV-seropositive. The sample comprised PBMCs. The rearrangement uses TRBV10-2 and TRBJ1-3, with D maybe TRBD1 (5 bases). The CDR3: CATGLGNTIYF. In nucleotides, the CDR3 is TGCGCCACGGGACTTGGAAACACCATATATTTT.